Presented here are 17 T cell receptor beta chains from one specimen sequenced in a study of CD8 T cells in ankylosing spondylitis. TCRdb analysed the 5' RACE reads with MiXCR anew, one entry per CDR3 protein. The profile shows 25,000 to 35,000 distinct CDR3 sequences, about 5.6% of them singletons. The sample taken for sequencing was blood, either unsorted or a sorted T cell fraction (not recorded which). All receptors derive from a female donor with ankylosing spondylitis or in good health (not recorded which).

This clonotype was observed at least ten times. The chain carries TRBV9 and TRBJ2-2; D is possibly TRBD1 (5 bases). V was clipped by 3 bases and J by 6 bases, with 12 bases between them. Germline CDR1 is SGDLS and CDR2 is YYNGEE. CDR3 length equals 14 residues. Written as DNA, the CDR3 is TGTGCCAGCAGCGGACGTCAGGGTTCCGGGGAGCTGTTTTTT. Its protein product is CASSGRQGSGELFF. The full variable domain, completed using reference TRBV9 and TRBJ2-2, is DSGVTQTPKHLITATGQRVTLRCSPRSGDLSVYWYQQSLDQGLQFLIQYYNGEERAKGNILERFSAQQFPDLHSELNLSSLELGDSALYFCASSGRQGSGELFFGEGSRLTVL.

By its share, this clonotype is medium-sized. The chain links TRBV9 to TRBJ1-5; weak D call: TRBD1 (5 bases). V was cut by 0 bases and J by 8 bases, with 15 bases left in between. This CDR3 contains 15 residues. Germline assignment: CDR1 SGDLS and CDR2 YYNGEE. CDR3 coding DNA: TGTGCCAGCAGCGTAGCTATGGGGGTGGAGGAGCCCCAGCATTTT. Its protein product is CASSVAMGVEEPQHF.

The chain joins TRBV9 to TRBJ2-2, with 7 nucleotides matching TRBD1. Germline lookup yields CDR1 SGDLS and CDR2 YYNGEE. CDR3 length: 16 amino acids. J lost 4 bases, V lost 0 bases, and 6 bases had no gene match. The DNA for the CDR3 is TGTGCCAGCAGCGTAGCTTGGGACAGCGGCACCGGGGAGCTGTTTTTT. It yields the protein CASSVAWDSGTGELFF. Supplemented by reference TRBV9 and TRBJ2-2, the full variable domain reads DSGVTQTPKHLITATGQRVTLRCSPRSGDLSVYWYQQSLDQGLQFLIQYYNGEERAKGNILERFSAQQFPDLHSELNLSSLELGDSALYFCASSVAWDSGTGELFFGEGSRLTVL.

This clonotype has a count of ten or more. The chain has TRBV9 and TRBJ2-1; TRBD1 matches 7 bases. V dropped 0 bases and J dropped 7; count of bases not matched to a gene: 13. The germline V gene has CDR1 SGDLS and CDR2 YYNGEE. This CDR3 has 17 amino acids. CDR3 sequence (DNA): TGTGCCAGCAGCGTAGAGGGTGACAGGGTGTATGGGAATGAGCAGTTCTTC. The encoded protein is CASSVEGDRVYGNEQFF.

This clonotype rates as medium-sized (0.01 to 0.1%). The chain combines TRBV9 with TRBJ2-3; no definite D call. V lost 4 bases and J 5 bases, leaving 5 bases between the germline ends. Germline V gene data show CDR1 as SGDLS and CDR2 as YYNGEE. There are 11 residues in the CDR3. CDR3 region: CASSFGDTQYF. CDR3 DNA: TGTGCCAGCAGCTTCGGAGATACGCAGTATTTT.

This clonotype was recorded many times. This chain connects TRBV9 to TRBJ2-1; the match to TRBD2 covers 12 bases. V trimming: 0 bases; J trimming: 6 bases; junction bases outside the gene matches: 10. The CDR3 contains 18 residues. Germline CDR1 is SGDLS and CDR2 is YYNGEE. The CDR3 sequence is CASSVGGVKLAGGNEQFF. CDR3 nucleotides: TGTGCCAGCAGCGTAGGAGGGGTAAAACTAGCGGGAGGCAATGAGCAGTTCTTC.

The rearrangement joins TRBV9 to TRBJ1-3; D is uncertain. V dropped 4 bases and J dropped 1 base, with 6 bases sitting between them. The CDR3 loop spans 13 amino acids. CDR1 SGDLS and CDR2 YYNGEE come from the germline V gene. This chain's CDR3 is CASSPSSGNTIYF. The CDR3 coding sequence is TGTGCCAGCAGCCCGAGTTCTGGAAACACCATATATTTT.

This clonotype was picked up many times. The chain joins TRBV9 to TRBJ2-3; 12 bases match TRBD2. The germline CDR1 and CDR2 sequences are SGDLS and YYNGEE. The CDR3 totals 19 residues. Trimming at V came to 3 bases and at J to 4 bases, leaving 15 bases not matched to a gene. CDR3 DNA: TGTGCCAGCAGCGCCGGGCTACTAGCGGGGGGTTGGTGGGCAGATACGCAGTATTTT. Translated: CASSAGLLAGGWWADTQYF.

This clonotype has a count of ten or more. The V and J genes are TRBV9 and TRBJ2-3, with 8 bases fitting TRBD2. The V segment lost 0 bases and the J segment 6 bases; nucleotides outside the gene matches: 9. CDR3 length equals 16 residues. Germline CDR1 SGDLS, CDR2 YYNGEE. This chain's CDR3 is CASSVVPGGGPDTQYF. The CDR3 region has the DNA TGTGCCAGCAGCGTAGTTCCCGGGGGGGGCCCCGATACGCAGTATTTT.

This clonotype was seen many times. This chain links TRBV9 with TRBJ2-5; D may be TRBD2 (5 bases). CDR3 length equals 15 residues. Trimming took 1 base from V and 4 from J, leaving 14 bases between them. Germline V gene lookup returns CDR1 SGDLS and CDR2 YYNGEE. CDR3 in DNA: TGTGCCAGCAGCGTAAAGACGGGTCGGGGAGAGACCCAGTACTTC. As protein: CASSVKTGRGETQYF.

There are many counts of this clonotype. This sequence joins TRBV9 and TRBJ1-6; a weak D match, TRBD1 (6 bases). The CDR3 covers 15 residues. Trimming left V 3 bases short and J 7 bases short, with 14 bases between. The germline CDR1 and CDR2 sequences are SGDLS and YYNGEE. The CDR3 coding sequence is TGTGCCAGCAGCGCCGGGGGGCACGGGAATTCACCCCTCCACTTT. Translation gives CASSAGGHGNSPLHF.

There are many counts of this clonotype. J is TRBJ1-1 and V is TRBV9, with D hard to call. CDR1 and CDR2 from the germline V gene are SGDLS and YYNGEE. The V and J ends lost 0 bases and 6 bases respectively, with 9 bases between them. CDR3 length: 13 amino acids. In DNA form, the CDR3 reads TGTGCCAGCAGCGTAGGAGGAAAGTCTGAAGCTTTCTTT. Translated, it gives CASSVGGKSEAFF.

Ten or more counts support this clonotype. V is TRBV9 and J is TRBJ1-3, with D hard to call. This CDR3 is built from 14 residues. Germline CDR1 reads SGDLS; CDR2 reads YYNGEE. The ends were cut back, 4 bases at V and 0 bases at J, with 8 bases in the middle. The CDR3 nucleotides are TGTGCCAGCAGCCCAGTCCGCTCTGGAAACACCATATATTTT. Translating it yields CASSPVRSGNTIYF.

This clonotype has at least ten counts. The CDR3 region has the DNA TGTGCCAGCAGCTTCACCGGGACTAGTCTCGCTGAGCAGTTCTTC. Protein sequence: CASSFTGTSLAEQFF. The chain combines TRBV9 with TRBJ2-1; 8 nucleotides match TRBD2. Germline-derived CDR1 and CDR2 are SGDLS and YYNGEE. The CDR3 has 15 amino acids. V was pared by 4 bases and J by 9 bases, with 12 bases of the junction left unmatched.

This clonotype appeared many times. This CDR3 is CASSVGLAGENEQFF. Here the CDR3 DNA reads TGTGCCAGCAGCGTCGGACTAGCGGGAGAGAATGAGCAGTTCTTC. The rearrangement uses TRBV9 and TRBJ2-1, with 13 bases aligning to TRBD2. This CDR3 is built from 15 residues. Trimming removed 2 bases from V and 7 bases from J; junction bases left unmatched: 3. CDR1 is SGDLS, CDR2 YYNGEE, per germline.

This clonotype was detected many times. The chain links TRBV9 to TRBJ2-5, with TRBD2 matching 9 bases. Germline trimming cut 4 bases from V and 4 bases from J; bases unmatched to any gene: 11. Germline loops: CDR1 SGDLS, CDR2 YYNGEE. This CDR3 has 16 residues. The CDR3 DNA follows: TGTGCCAGCAGCCCCTCCGGGCGGGGGGGCCTAGAGACCCAGTACTTC. Protein sequence: CASSPSGRGGLETQYF.

This clonotype was found many times. The rearrangement uses TRBV9 and TRBJ2-7; perhaps D is TRBD1 or TRBD2 (5 bases each). V lost 0 bases and J lost 7, with 11 bases in between. CDR1 is SGDLS, CDR2 YYNGEE, per germline. The CDR3 consists of 13 residues. This CDR3 reads CASSVGDGLEQYF. CDR3 DNA: TGTGCCAGCAGCGTAGGGGACGGGTTGGAGCAGTACTTC.